A single sample gave rise to the 20 T cell receptor beta chains below, sequenced in a study of T cell repertoires in cytomegalovirus infection. TCRdb analysed the reads with MiXCR anew, one entry per CDR3 protein. The sample holds about 300,000 distinct CDR3 sequences, roughly a tenth seen once. Sequencing was carried out using PBMCs. The receptors stem from a human donor in good health (CMV status not recorded). Some clones in this sample may be carry-over from other donors' samples.

This clonotype showed up just a few times. The rearrangement uses TRBV11-2 and TRBJ1-2, with TRBD1 as a possible D gene (5 bases). CDR3 length: 12 amino acids. Germline values: CDR1 SGHAT, CDR2 FQNNGV. V was pared by 1 base and J by 6 bases, with 6 bases between. CDR3 region: CASSLVRDGYTF. CDR3 DNA sequence: TGTGCCAGCAGCTTAGTCAGGGATGGCTACACCTTC.

This clonotype was detected many times. V and J are TRBV20-1 and TRBJ2-7, with D unclear. V lost 1 base and J lost 1, with 5 bases in between. Germline V gene data show CDR1 as DFQATT and CDR2 as SNEGSKA (reference sequence). This CDR3 contains 12 residues. The DNA of the CDR3 is TGCAGTGCTAGAGGTCGATCCTACGAGCAGTACGTC. This codes for CSARGRSYEQYV.

The sample holds many counts of this clonotype. The V call is TRBV7-6, the J call TRBJ1-1; a weak D match, TRBD1 (5 bases). The CDR3 is 13 residues long. V dropped 6 bases and J dropped 3 bases, with 11 bases sitting between them. Germline lookup yields CDR1 SGHVS and CDR2 FNYEAQ. This CDR3 reads CASSPQGYTEAFF. The CDR3 DNA sequence: TGTGCCAGCAGTCCCCAGGGCTACACTGAAGCTTTCTTT.

The genes are TRBV5-1 and TRBJ1-1; no clear D. This CDR3 is 13 amino acids long. Deletions cut 3 bases from V and 11 bases from J, with 17 bases between. The germline gives CDR1 SGHRS, CDR2 YFSETQ. The CDR3 loop is CASSSHEGSTAFF. In DNA, the CDR3 is TGCGCCAGCAGCTCCCATGAAGGGAGTACGGCTTTCTTT.

This clonotype has ten or more counts. CDR3 sequence: CASTPTSGDYNEQFF. In DNA form, the CDR3 reads TGTGCCAGCACTCCGACTAGCGGGGACTACAATGAGCAGTTCTTC. The chain uses TRBV6-6 and TRBJ2-1; 11 bases are shared with TRBD2. CDR3 length equals 15 residues. Germline V CDR1 and CDR2: MNHNY, SVGAGI (reference sequence). With V trimmed by 7 bases and J by 3 bases, 5 bases remained unmatched.

This clonotype was seen many times. The V call is TRBV28, the J call TRBJ2-7; 9 bases map to TRBD1. Germline V CDR1 and CDR2: MDHEN, SYDVKM. The CDR3 contains 16 residues. The ends lost 5 bases at V and 3 bases at J; junction bases unmatched: 11. The CDR3 sequence is CASSTIGTGINYEQYV. Written as DNA, the CDR3 is TGTGCCAGCAGTACTATTGGGACAGGGATTAACTACGAGCAGTACGTC.

This clonotype was recorded many times. The chain links TRBV7-2 to TRBJ2-7, with D tentatively TRBD1 (6 bases). Trimming took 6 bases from V and 1 from J, leaving 16 bases between them. The germline V gene has CDR1 SGHTA and CDR2 FQGNSA. The CDR3 loop spans 15 amino acids. The CDR3 here is CASSVQGSLSYEQYF. As DNA, the CDR3 is TGTGCCAGCAGTGTACAGGGATCCCTGTCCTACGAGCAGTACTTC.

This clonotype was picked up a small number of times. The chain recombines TRBV23-1 with TRBJ1-6; D is ambiguous. TRBV23-1 is filed as an ORF, its function uncertain. Deletions cut 2 bases from V and 5 bases from J, with 19 bases between. CDR3 size: 18 residues. CDR3 coding DNA: TGCGCCAGCAGTCAACCTTGCCGACTCGGCCAGGATAATTCACCCCTCCACTTT. It codes for CASSQPCRLGQDNSPLHF.

V usage is TRBV5-5 and J usage is TRBJ2-3; a possible D gene is TRBD1 (6 bases). Germline-derived CDR1 and CDR2 are SGHKS and YYEKEE (reference sequence). The CDR3 has 14 amino acids. V lost 2 bases and J 7 bases, leaving 14 bases between the germline ends. DNA of the CDR3: TGTGCCAGCAGCTTAAGGACAGCGGAGAATACGCAGTATTTT. Translating gives CASSLRTAENTQYF. Using reference TRBV5-5 and TRBJ2-3 for the parts outside the CDR3, the full variable domain is DAGVTQSPTHLIKTRGQQVTLRCSPISGHKSVSWYQQVLGQGPQFIFQYYEKEERGRGNFPDRFSARQFPNYSSELNVNALLLGDSALYLCASSLRTAENTQYFGPGTRLTVL.

This chain links TRBV4-2 with TRBJ2-5; D may be TRBD1 (6 bases). The CDR3 has 15 residues. Per the germline V gene, CDR1 is LGHNA and CDR2 is YNFKEQ. V lost 1 base and J lost 2, with 11 bases in between. For the CDR3, the DNA is TGTGCCAGCAGCCAAGGGACAGAGCGACAAGAGACCCAGTACTTC. Its translation: CASSQGTERQETQYF.

This clonotype was observed many times. The rearrangement joins TRBV20-1 to TRBJ2-5, with D perhaps matching TRBD1 (6 bases). V lost 0 bases and J lost 3, with 11 bases in between. The CDR3 runs to 14 residues. Germline CDR1 and CDR2: DFQATT and SNEGSKA (reference sequence). CDR3 sequence (DNA): TGCAGTGCTAGAGATCCCGGGACAAAAGAGACCCAGTACTTC. Its translation: CSARDPGTKETQYF.

This clonotype was seen ten or more times. This chain links TRBV7-9 with TRBJ1-1; no reliable D call. Trimming pared 7 bases from V and 0 bases from J, leaving 18 bases between. The CDR3 extends over 16 amino acids. Germline V CDR1 and CDR2: SEHNR, FQNEAQ (reference sequence). For the CDR3, the DNA is TGTGCCAGCACCAAGTCTGGGTTACGGGTGAACACTGAAGCTTTCTTT. It translates to CASTKSGLRVNTEAFF.

This clonotype was seen a single time. A junction end diverges from the germline sequence, so it may reflect a read error. CDR3 loop: CAGSVQTDRSAEAFF. The CDR3 nucleotides read TGTGCCGGCAGCGTACAAACGGACAGGTCGGCTGAAGCTTTCTTT. This chain connects TRBV9 to TRBJ1-1; 7 bases align to TRBD1. This CDR3 has 15 amino acids. CDR1 and CDR2 from the germline V gene are SGDLS and YYNGEE.

This clonotype has a count of ten or more. The chain couples TRBV7-2 to TRBJ1-1; unclear D gene. In germline, CDR1 is SGHTA, CDR2 FQGNSA. Trimming stripped 5 bases from V and 6 bases from J, with 13 bases between. The CDR3 has 13 amino acids. The CDR3 DNA sequence: TGTGCCAGCAGCCGCCCTCGCCAGGCTGAAGCTTTCTTT. It yields the protein CASSRPRQAEAFF.

V usage is TRBV20-1 and J usage is TRBJ1-1, with TRBD1 matching over 8 bases. This CDR3 contains 15 residues. Germline V gene sequence: CDR1 DFQATT, CDR2 SNEGSKA (reference sequence). Losses at the gene ends were 6 bases for V and 2 bases for J; bases not matched to a gene: 11. In nucleotides, the CDR3 is TGCAGTGCACTTCCCGGGACAGGTATAAACACTGAAGCTTTCTTT. It translates to CSALPGTGINTEAFF.

The gene calls are TRBV7-9 and TRBJ2-5; no clear D gene. V lost 2 bases, J lost 2 bases, and 15 bases lay in between. This CDR3 has 16 residues. Germline values: CDR1 SEHNR, CDR2 FQNEAQ (reference sequence). The CDR3 spells CASSLRPLEKQETQYF. Here the CDR3 DNA reads TGTGCCAGCAGCTTAAGACCTCTGGAGAAACAAGAGACCCAGTACTTC.

This clonotype has ten or more counts. The gene calls are TRBV6-2 or TRBV6-3 and TRBJ2-1, with D possibly TRBD2 on 5 matching bases. Between the trimmed V and J ends, which lost 8 bases and 0 bases, there was a span of 14 bases. Germline-derived CDR1 and CDR2 are MNHEY and SVGEGT. The length of the CDR3 is 15 residues. Here the CDR3 DNA reads TGTGCCAGCTACACCGGGGAGAGCTCCTACAATGAGCAGTTCTTC. Protein sequence: CASYTGESSYNEQFF.

The rearrangement joins TRBV7-9 to TRBJ2-1; D perhaps matches TRBD1 (5 bases). CDR3 length equals 14 residues. V was pared by 2 bases and J by 7 bases, with 12 bases between. CDR1 and CDR2 from the germline V gene are SEHNR and FQNEAQ (reference sequence). CDR3 in DNA: TGTGCCAGCAGCTTAACATTACAGGCTAATGAGCAGTTCTTC. It is translated as CASSLTLQANEQFF.

This clonotype was picked up many times. The gene calls are TRBV25-1 and TRBJ1-1, with a possible D match to TRBD1 (5 bases). The germline V gene encodes CDR1 MGHDK and CDR2 SYGVNS. V was cut by 1 base and J by 11 bases, with 14 bases left in between. The CDR3 has 13 residues. CDR3 sequence: CASSEWGGRRAFF. The CDR3 DNA reads TGTGCCAGCAGTGAATGGGGGGGGAGAAGGGCTTTCTTT.

This clonotype was found many times. The rearrangement joins TRBV23-1 to TRBJ1-6; no clear D gene. TRBV23-1 is recorded as an ORF, its role being uncertain. This CDR3 is 15 amino acids long. V was shortened by 1 base and J by 11 bases, with 15 bases between the two germline ends. The CDR3 nucleotides are TGCGCCAGCAGTCAATATTGGGAACCCGGCACACCCCTCCACTTT. Translating gives CASSQYWEPGTPLHF.